A single sample is the source of the 13 T cell receptor beta chains below, sequenced in a study of prognosis after radiotherapy for stage I lung cancer. CDR3 of TCR beta was amplified from genomic DNA via a two-round multiplex PCR. Used in first-round PCR were primers specific to each TRBV and TRBJ gene. TCRdb passed the multiplex PCR reads through MiXCR, listing each CDR3 protein once. The top ten clones hold over 50% of a sample with nearly 25,000 distinct CDR3 sequences, under 40% of them seen once. The sequences come from PBMCs, collected before or after stereotactic body radiation therapy (not recorded which). The receptors were gathered from a donor at least 50 years old with non-small cell lung cancer.

This clonotype has just a few counts. The chain joins TRBV18 to TRBJ2-5; perhaps D is TRBD1 or TRBD2 (5 bases each). V lost 2 bases to trimming and J lost 1 base, with 11 bases between them. Germline V gene data show CDR1 as KGHSH and CDR2 as LQKENI. The CDR3 runs 15 residues. The DNA of the CDR3 is TGTGCCAGCTCACCAGGGACGCGCGGCCAAGAGACCCAGTACTTC. Protein: CASSPGTRGQETQYF. Full variable domain (remainder filled in from reference TRBV18 and TRBJ2-5): NAGVMQNPRHLVRRRGQEARLRCSPMKGHSHVYWYRQLPEEGLKFMVYLQKENIIDESGMPKERFSAEFPKEGPSILRIQQVVRGDSAAYFCASSPGTRGQETQYFGPGTRLLVL.

This clonotype was seen a handful of times. V gene TRBV12-3 or TRBV12-4 combines with J gene TRBJ1-2, with 9 bases aligning to TRBD1. V was clipped by 5 bases and J by 3 bases; unmatched bases: 10. This CDR3 comprises 16 residues. The CDR3: CASSASGTGFDYGYTF. In DNA form, the CDR3 reads TGTGCCAGCAGTGCTTCCGGGACAGGGTTTGACTATGGCTACACCTTC.

This clonotype was seen at least ten times. The rearrangement uses TRBV12-3 or TRBV12-4 and TRBJ1-5; no definite D call. V lost 2 bases and J 2 bases, leaving 13 bases between the germline ends. CDR3 length equals 16 residues. CDR3 loop: CASSLITGFGNQPQHF. The CDR3, as DNA: TGTGCCAGCAGTTTAATCACCGGGTTTGGCAATCAGCCCCAGCATTTT.

This clonotype was counted ten times or more. The genes are TRBV20-1 and TRBJ2-5; 8 bases agree with TRBD1. Losses at the gene ends were 6 bases for V and 4 bases for J; bases not matched to a gene: 13. The CDR3 extends over 15 amino acids. In germline, CDR1 is DFQATT, CDR2 SNEGSKA (reference sequence). For the CDR3, the DNA is TGCAGTGCCCTAAGGGGGCAGGGGGCTGGAGAGACCCAGTACTTC. Protein product: CSALRGQGAGETQYF.

This clonotype was counted ten times or more. The chain joins TRBV5-1 to TRBJ2-2; 14 bases align to TRBD2. The V segment lost 3 bases and the J segment 2 bases; nucleotides outside the gene matches: 9. The CDR3 has 19 amino acids. CDR1 SGHRS and CDR2 YFSETQ come from the germline V gene. The CDR3 is CASSSRTSGRWVNTGELFF. CDR3 coding DNA: TGCGCCAGCAGCTCCCGGACTAGCGGGAGGTGGGTAAACACCGGGGAGCTGTTTTTT.

The V gene is TRBV28, the J gene TRBJ2-3; D ambiguous. CDR3 length: 13 residues. V dropped 7 bases and J dropped 3 bases, with 11 bases sitting between them. Germline assignment: CDR1 MDHEN and CDR2 SYDVKM. CDR3 nucleotide sequence: TGTGCCAGCATCAGATGGGGTACAGATACGCAGTATTTT. It is translated as CASIRWGTDTQYF.

This chain joins TRBV19 and TRBJ2-7, with D perhaps matching TRBD2 (5 bases). This CDR3 comprises 14 residues. The germline CDR1 and CDR2 sequences are LNHDA and SQIVND (reference sequence). V lost 5 bases to trimming and J lost 7 bases, with 18 bases between them. The CDR3 here is CASSVKSGMREQYF. DNA of the CDR3: TGTGCCAGTAGTGTAAAGTCCGGGATGAGGGAGCAGTACTTC. The variable domain in full, with the rest retrieved from reference TRBV19 and TRBJ2-7, is DGGITQSPKYLFRKEGQNVTLSCEQNLNHDAMYWYRQDPGQGLRLIYYSQIVNDFQKGDIAEGYSVSREKKESFPLTVTSAQKNPTAFYLCASSVKSGMREQYFGPGTRLTVT.

This clonotype has ten or more counts. The chain recombines TRBV5-5 with TRBJ2-7; D not resolved. The CDR3 is 15 residues long. Germline CDR1 and CDR2: SGHKS and YYEKEE (reference sequence). Trimming removed 2 bases from V and 3 bases from J, with 15 bases in between. In DNA, the CDR3 is TGTGCCAGCAGCTTCTCATACCAACGGTACTACGAGCAGTACTTC. Its translation: CASSFSYQRYYEQYF. Together with reference TRBV5-5 and TRBJ2-7, the CDR3 gives the full variable domain: DAGVTQSPTHLIKTRGQQVTLRCSPISGHKSVSWYQQVLGQGPQFIFQYYEKEERGRGNFPDRFSARQFPNYSSELNVNALLLGDSALYLCASSFSYQRYYEQYFGPGTRLTVT.

By share of the sample, this clonotype is medium-sized. The V gene is TRBV19, the J gene TRBJ1-1, with D perhaps matching TRBD1 (6 bases). Deletions cut 3 bases from V and 1 base from J, with 9 bases between. This CDR3 is built from 14 residues. Germline V gives CDR1 LNHDA, CDR2 SQIVND (reference sequence). The CDR3 loop reads CASSIGRGNTEAFF. CDR3 nucleotides: TGTGCCAGTAGTATCGGCAGGGGGAACACTGAAGCTTTCTTT.

The gene calls are TRBV28 and TRBJ2-7; tentatively, D is TRBD2 (5 bases). The germline V and J ends were trimmed by 6 bases and 5 bases, with 20 bases remaining between them. This CDR3 region has 15 residues. Germline lookup yields CDR1 MDHEN and CDR2 SYDVKM. The CDR3 region has the DNA TGTGCCAGCAGACCTGAGCGTGAGGGCCACGACGAGCAGTACTTC. This gives the protein CASRPEREGHDEQYF.

This clonotype was found many times. The chain carries TRBV18 and TRBJ2-2; D gene uncertain. Germline V gene sequence: CDR1 KGHSH, CDR2 LQKENI. The CDR3 is made up of 14 amino acids. V lost 3 bases and J lost 5, with 10 bases in between. CDR3 DNA: TGTGCCAGCTCACCGACGACAACTACCGGGGAGCTGTTTTTT. Translated, it gives CASSPTTTTGELFF.

The chain uses TRBV13 and TRBJ1-1; 9 nucleotides match TRBD1. Trimming took 5 bases from V and 4 from J; bases not matched to a gene: 11. The germline CDR1 and CDR2 sequences are PRHDT and FYEKMQ (reference sequence). The length of the CDR3 is 16 residues. The CDR3 region is CASSIHLGTGSTEAFF. The DNA for the CDR3 is TGTGCCAGCAGCATCCATTTGGGGACAGGGAGCACTGAAGCTTTCTTT.

This clonotype was detected ten times or more. The chain recombines TRBV6-5 with TRBJ1-1; the D gene is possibly TRBD1 (5 bases). This CDR3 has 14 residues. The V gene lost 4 bases and the J gene lost 5 bases, with 14 bases spanning the gap. Germline CDR1 reads MNHEY; CDR2 reads SVGAGI. The CDR3, as DNA: TGTGCCAGCAGTTCCAGCCCGGGGGGGACTGAAGCTTTCTTT. This encodes CASSSSPGGTEAFF.